The rows below give T cell receptor beta chains drawn from one sample of a study of blood T cell repertoires in COVID-19. Produced via immunoSEQ multiplex PCR; TCRdb's table is partial and in-frame only. The sample has some 400,000 clones, around 89% seen once. Sample: peripheral blood. These receptors were taken from a man between 18 and 35 years old with active or convalescent COVID-19. CDR3s include the opening cysteine and the closing phenylalanine or tryptophan. D genes are given only for firm matches. Clone size is shown for a subset of rows, as once, few, many or a class of expanded clone.

d_gene: TRBD2; abundance: -; v_gene: TRBV3-1/TRBV3-2; j_gene: TRBJ2-5; CDR3aa: CASSQGYGGVTQETQYF; CDR3nt: TGTGCCAGCAGCCAAGGTTACGGGGGGGTGACCCAAGAGACCCAGTACTTC
d_gene: -; abundance: once; v_gene: TRBV28; j_gene: TRBJ1-1; CDR3aa: CASSLGQGFEAFF; CDR3nt: TGTGCCAGCAGTTTGGGGCAGGGTTTCGAAGCTTTCTTT
d_gene: TRBD1; abundance: -; v_gene: TRBV4-1; j_gene: TRBJ2-1; CDR3aa: CASSPERTGAGEQFF; CDR3nt: TGCGCCAGCAGCCCGGAGAGGACAGGGGCGGGTGAGCAGTTCTTC
d_gene: -; abundance: -; v_gene: TRBV21-1; j_gene: TRBJ2-2; CDR3aa: CASSNFRPNRQRGDTGELFF; CDR3nt: TGTGCCAGCAGCAACTTTCGCCCTAACCGGCAACGGGGGGACACCGGGGAGCTGTTTTTT
d_gene: -; abundance: -; v_gene: TRBV7-3; j_gene: TRBJ2-7; CDR3aa: CASSPWGGEQYF; CDR3nt: TGTGCCAGCAGCCCGTGGGGAGGCGAGCAGTACTTC
d_gene: -; abundance: -; v_gene: TRBV6-5; j_gene: TRBJ2-2; CDR3aa: CASSLSGLGWELFF; CDR3nt: TGTGCCAGCAGTCTCTCGGGTTTGGGTTGGGAGCTGTTTTTT
d_gene: -; abundance: -; v_gene: TRBV2; j_gene: TRBJ1-2; CDR3aa: CASRDIVRYGYTF; CDR3nt: TGTGCCAGCCGGGACATTGTCCGCTATGGCTACACCTTC
d_gene: TRBD2; abundance: few; v_gene: TRBV6-5; j_gene: TRBJ2-7; CDR3aa: CASSPRVSGGYEQYF; CDR3nt: TGTGCCAGCAGTCCCCGTGTTAGCGGGGGATACGAGCAGTACTTC
d_gene: TRBD1; abundance: few; v_gene: TRBV4-3; j_gene: TRBJ1-5; CDR3aa: CASSQGTGDQPQHF; CDR3nt: TGCGCCAGCAGCCAAGGGACAGGGGATCAGCCCCAGCATTTT
d_gene: -; abundance: -; v_gene: TRBV3-1/TRBV3-2; j_gene: TRBJ1-3; CDR3aa: CASSPLQGSGNTIYF; CDR3nt: TGTGCCAGCAGCCCCCTCCAGGGCTCTGGAAACACCATATATTTT
d_gene: -; abundance: once; v_gene: TRBV28; j_gene: TRBJ1-1; CDR3aa: CASSLSLSRQMNTEAFF; CDR3nt: TGTGCCAGCAGTTTATCTCTCTCCAGGCAGATGAACACTGAAGCTTTCTTT
d_gene: -; abundance: -; v_gene: TRBV5-1; j_gene: TRBJ2-2; CDR3aa: CASSFEGNTGELFF; CDR3nt: TGCGCCAGCAGCTTTGAGGGGAACACCGGGGAGCTGTTTTTT
d_gene: TRBD2; abundance: once; v_gene: TRBV4-3; j_gene: TRBJ2-3; CDR3aa: CASSQDNGGYTQYF; CDR3nt: TGCGCCAGCAGCCAAGATAACGGGGGGTATACGCAGTATTTT
d_gene: -; abundance: -; v_gene: TRBV7-9; j_gene: TRBJ2-2; CDR3aa: CASSLAKNTGELFF; CDR3nt: TGTGCCAGCAGCTTAGCCAAGAACACCGGGGAGCTGTTTTTT
d_gene: -; abundance: few; v_gene: TRBV6-5; j_gene: TRBJ2-4; CDR3aa: CASSQTRDIQYF; CDR3nt: TGTGCCAGCAGCCAAACTAGGGACATTCAGTACTTC
d_gene: -; abundance: -; v_gene: TRBV28; j_gene: TRBJ2-3; CDR3aa: CASSLGGTATDTQYF; CDR3nt: TGTGCCAGCAGTTTGGGCGGGACAGCCACAGATACGCAGTATTTT
d_gene: -; abundance: -; v_gene: TRBV27; j_gene: TRBJ1-2; CDR3aa: CASSSTGNYGYTF; CDR3nt: TGTGCCAGCAGTTCCACAGGGAACTATGGCTACACCTTC
d_gene: -; abundance: many; v_gene: TRBV28; j_gene: TRBJ2-7; CDR3aa: CASSGLTRGEQYF; CDR3nt: TGTGCCAGCAGTGGCCTGACTAGGGGCGAGCAGTACTTC
d_gene: TRBD1; abundance: -; v_gene: TRBV3-1/TRBV3-2; j_gene: TRBJ2-7; CDR3aa: CASSQKIQGAYYEQYF; CDR3nt: TGTGCCAGCAGCCAAAAGATTCAGGGGGCATACTACGAGCAGTACTTC
d_gene: TRBD1; abundance: -; v_gene: TRBV15; j_gene: TRBJ2-1; CDR3aa: CATSLQGVYNEQFF; CDR3nt: TGTGCCACCAGCCTACAGGGGGTATACAATGAGCAGTTCTTC